The clone carrying this T cell receptor beta chain appeared a few times. This entry is derived from a study of cytomegalovirus exposure and HLA in healthy donors. About the study: Sequencing of 150 million to 200 million T cells in an earlier analysis found 120 million or so unique TCR beta sequences.

Both 60 Vbeta primers and 13 Jbeta primers went into the PCR. Assay: immunoSEQ multiplex PCR; the TCRdb copy retains only in-frame clones and omits some. The table records tens of thousands of clones, around 77% of them present only once. The CDR3 covers 12 residues. Germline CDR1 is MNHEY and CDR2 is SVGAGI. Trimming removed 5 bases from V and 5 bases from J, with 9 bases in between. The TCR sequence derives from a man aged 25-45 years in good health and CMV-seronegative. The specimen was PBMCs. This chain links TRBV6-5 with TRBJ1-2; possibly TRBD1 for D (5 bases). The CDR3 bases are TGTGCCAGCAGTCAGGGATTTTATGGCTACACCTTC. Encoded protein: CASSQGFYGYTF.